The next 4 T cell receptor beta chains were all read from a single sample in a study of blood T cell repertoires in COVID-19. Here immunoSEQ multiplex PCR was the method, and the copy in TCRdb shows in-frame clones only, minus some. The sample records roughly 190,000 clones, 85% to 95% being singletons. The sequenced material came from peripheral blood. The receptors shown here come from a man between 25 and 39 years old with COVID-19, enrolled during active disease.

The chain couples TRBV4-1 to TRBJ1-6, with a tentative D call TRBD1 (5 bases). CDR3 length: 15 residues. From germline, CDR1 is MGHRA and CDR2 YSYEKL. V was clipped by 4 bases and J by 5 bases, with 12 bases between them. Here the CDR3 DNA reads TGCGCCAGCAGCCCCCGGGACTCAGATAATTCACCCCTCCACTTT. Translation gives CASSPRDSDNSPLHF.

The J gene is TRBJ1-2, the V gene TRBV5-1, with D unclear. V lost 1 base to trimming and J lost 4 bases, with 11 bases between them. Germline V lookup: CDR1 SGHRS, CDR2 YFSETQ. The CDR3 is 14 residues long. CDR3 DNA: TGCGCCAGCAGCTTGCTAGGTCTCAGCTATGGCTACACCTTC. Its protein is CASSLLGLSYGYTF.

The CDR3 region has the DNA TGTGCCAGCAGTTCCAGGGGTTACGAGACCCAGTACTTC. Translating gives CASSSRGYETQYF. V and J are TRBV12-3 or TRBV12-4 and TRBJ2-5, with a possible D match to TRBD1 (6 bases). V lost 4 bases, J lost 5 bases, and 11 bases lay in between. There are 13 residues in the CDR3.

The J gene is TRBJ2-4, the V gene TRBV5-1, with TRBD1 matching over 7 bases. J was trimmed by 6 bases and V by 4 bases; bases with no gene match: 4. Germline assignment: CDR1 SGHRS and CDR2 YFSETQ. This CDR3 region has 13 residues. For the CDR3, the DNA is TGCGCCAGCAGCCTGGGACAGACAAACATTCAGTACTTC. Protein: CASSLGQTNIQYF.